A selection of T cell receptor beta chains follows, all from one sample in a study of monozygotic twins with inflammatory bowel disease. One entry per CDR3 protein, without DNA, is what TCRdb gives after re-calling the 5' RACE reads. In total, the table holds over 200,000 distinct CDR3 sequences. The sample comprised blood. Receptors were obtained from a human donor with ulcerative colitis or Crohn's disease, or a healthy co-twin of an affected twin (not recorded which). CDR3s include the opening cysteine and the closing phenylalanine or tryptophan. Rows may omit the clone size; those that give it use once, few, many or a size class.

.	TRBJ1-1	TRBV20-1	CSARIGANTEAFF
.	TRBJ1-1	TRBV20-1	CSASVKRGYTEAFF
.	TRBJ2-6	TRBV6-1	CASGGLASRANVLTF
.	TRBJ2-7	TRBV6-5	CASSSTGRSSYEQYF
.	TRBJ2-2	TRBV6-5	CASSYGTGIHTGELFF
.	TRBJ1-1	TRBV10-2	CASSEARSPEAFF
.	TRBJ2-1	TRBV5-1	CASKPGGTGEIGEQFF
.	TRBJ2-7	TRBV5-1	CASSQVDRGSFEQYF
.	TRBJ2-5	TRBV20-1	CSAVVAGGRQETQYF
.	TRBJ1-2	TRBV7-9	CASSTGGPARGYTF
.	TRBJ2-7	TRBV28	CASSFGTGEQYF
.	TRBJ2-3	TRBV4-2	CASSQYGSTDTQYF
.	TRBJ1-2	TRBV9	CASSGQGARDYGYTF
.	TRBJ2-2	TRBV7-7	CASSSGLAGNTGELFF
.	TRBJ2-1	TRBV5-1	CASSSRGSGGGLVSYNEQFF
.	TRBJ2-5	TRBV11-2	CASTAGQSQETQYF
.	TRBJ1-5	TRBV4-1	CASSREEIGSNQPQHF
.	TRBJ2-2	TRBV4-3	CASSQDSSGRATGELFF
.	TRBJ2-1	TRBV27	CASSALGGGMDEQFF
.	TRBJ2-3	TRBV28	CAGQSTDTQYF
.	TRBJ2-7	TRBV7-2	CASSLGVDGYEQYF
.	TRBJ2-7	TRBV10-3	CAINPGRKSYEQYF
.	TRBJ2-5	TRBV12-3/TRBV12-4	CASSPGAGGPGETQYF
.	TRBJ2-1	TRBV5-1	CASSQRAGGDNEQFF
.	TRBJ1-2	TRBV7-2	CASSLEPFNYGYTF
.	TRBJ1-5	TRBV19	CASSVGTGGAGQPQHF
.	TRBJ1-1	TRBV12-3/TRBV12-4	CASSFQGAMGTEAFF
medium-sized	TRBJ1-4	TRBV7-9	CASTRDRDLATNEKLFF